This T cell receptor (beta chain) originates from a study of beta chain features in type 1 diabetes. Based on CD45RO/CCR7/CD25/CD127/CD95/CD27, CD4+ regulatory, stem cell-like memory, naive and central memory cells were sorted. Sorted populations all exceeded 95% purity. Deletions cut 7 bases from V and 1 base from J, with 16 bases between. The CDR3 sequence is 15 residues long. Germline V gives CDR1 SNHLY, CDR2 FYNNEI. The sample holds a few counts of this clone. No antigen is known for it. The whole isolated RNA underwent reverse transcription, so sequencing captured expressed TCRB transcripts. Here immunoSEQ multiplex PCR was the method, and the copy in TCRdb shows in-frame clones only, minus some. Among a few hundred thousand clones listed, roughly 16% were seen once. Overall study findings and caveats: All four CD4+ subsets from Type 1 diabetes patients carried moderately but significantly shorter TCRB CDR3s. Small HLA sub-analyses could not settle whether HLA shapes TCRB rearrangement.

The rearrangement links TRBV2 to TRBJ1-2; no firm D call. Sequences were obtained from naive CD4+ T cells from blood. The origin of this receptor is a man younger than 40 with type 1 diabetes. CDR3 protein: CASTEGRFLNYGYTF. CDR3 coding DNA: TGTGCCAGCACCGAAGGCCGCTTCCTTAACTATGGCTACACCTTC.